These 3 T cell receptor beta chains share one sample of origin, sequenced in a study of cytomegalovirus exposure and HLA in healthy donors. The repertoire was sequenced with immunoSEQ multiplex PCR; TCRdb's copy has only in-frame clones and lacks some. The sample has 100,000 to 150,000 clones; about 96% are singletons. Sequencing was carried out using PBMCs. The receptor set was obtained from a man aged 18 to 29 in good health and CMV-seronegative.

The chain is built from TRBV6-6 and TRBJ2-2; TRBD1 might be the D (6 bases). The length of the CDR3 is 16 residues. CDR1 is MNHNY, CDR2 SVGAGI, per germline (reference sequence). Trimming cost V 0 bases and J 6 bases, with 14 bases left between them. This CDR3 reads CASSYSKGGSPGELFF. The DNA of the CDR3 is TGTGCCAGCAGTTACTCGAAAGGGGGTAGTCCCGGGGAGCTGTTTTTT.

The chain has TRBV28 and TRBJ2-5; D is perhaps TRBD1 (6 bases). V lost 5 bases, J lost 7 bases, and 17 bases lay in between. CDR3 size: 14 residues. Germline CDR1 and CDR2: MDHEN and SYDVKM. CDR3 sequence: CASSPLQGWVTQYF. CDR3 coding DNA: TGTGCCAGCAGTCCGCTACAGGGTTGGGTGACCCAGTACTTC. The full variable domain, rest sourced from reference TRBV28 and TRBJ2-5, is DVKVTQSSRYLVKRTGEKVFLECVQDMDHENMFWYRQDPGLGLRLIYFSYDVKMKEKGDIPEGYSVSREKKERFSLILESASTNQTSMYLCASSPLQGWVTQYFGPGTRLLVL.

The V gene is TRBV6-5, the J gene TRBJ2-3, with TRBD1 matching over 8 bases. The CDR3 length is 15 residues. Trimming took 5 bases from V and 4 from J; bases not matched to a gene: 8. From germline, CDR1 is MNHEY and CDR2 SVGAGI. CDR3 nucleotide sequence: TGTGCCAGCAGTCCCCGTGACAGGGGTGCAGATACGCAGTATTTT. Encoded protein: CASSPRDRGADTQYF.